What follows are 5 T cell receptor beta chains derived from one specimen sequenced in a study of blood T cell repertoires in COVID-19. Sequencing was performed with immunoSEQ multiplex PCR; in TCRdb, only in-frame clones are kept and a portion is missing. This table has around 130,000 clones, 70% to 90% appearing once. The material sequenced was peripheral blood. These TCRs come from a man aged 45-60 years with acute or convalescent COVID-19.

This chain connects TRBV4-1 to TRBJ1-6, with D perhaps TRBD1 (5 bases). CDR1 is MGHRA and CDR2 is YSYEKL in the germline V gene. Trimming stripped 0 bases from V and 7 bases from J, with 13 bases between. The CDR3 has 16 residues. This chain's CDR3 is CASSQDRAGRNSPLHF. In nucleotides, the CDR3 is TGCGCCAGCAGCCAAGATAGAGCAGGGCGAAATTCACCCCTCCACTTT.

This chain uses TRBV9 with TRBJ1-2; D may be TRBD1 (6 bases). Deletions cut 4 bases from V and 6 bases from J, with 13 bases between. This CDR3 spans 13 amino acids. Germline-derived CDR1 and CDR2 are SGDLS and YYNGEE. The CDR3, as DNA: TGTGCCAGCAGCACCGGGACATCGAATGGCTACACCTTC. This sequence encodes CASSTGTSNGYTF.

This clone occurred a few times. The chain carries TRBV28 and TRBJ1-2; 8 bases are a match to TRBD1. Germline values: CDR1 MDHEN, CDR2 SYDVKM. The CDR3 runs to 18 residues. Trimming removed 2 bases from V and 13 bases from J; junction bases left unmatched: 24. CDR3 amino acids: CASSLESGTGKGRAGFTF. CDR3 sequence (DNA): TGTGCCAGCAGTTTAGAGAGCGGGACAGGAAAGGGCCGGGCGGGGTTCACCTTC.

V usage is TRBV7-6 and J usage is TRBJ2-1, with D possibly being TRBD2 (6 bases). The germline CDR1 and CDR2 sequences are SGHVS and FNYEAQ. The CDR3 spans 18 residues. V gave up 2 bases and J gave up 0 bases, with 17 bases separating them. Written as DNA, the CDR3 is TGTGCCAGCAGCTTATCCCGCGGGGCACCTAGCTCCTACAATGAGCAGTTCTTC. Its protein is CASSLSRGAPSSYNEQFF.

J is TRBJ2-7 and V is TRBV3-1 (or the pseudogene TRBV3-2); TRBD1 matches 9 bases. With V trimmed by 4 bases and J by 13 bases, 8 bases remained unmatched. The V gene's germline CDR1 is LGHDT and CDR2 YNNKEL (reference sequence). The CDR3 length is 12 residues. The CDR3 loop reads CASSPSGQGTYF. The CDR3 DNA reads TGTGCCAGCAGCCCCTCTGGACAGGGGACCTACTTC.